These 19 T cell receptor beta chains were sequenced from one sample in a study of cytomegalovirus exposure and HLA in healthy donors. This PCR relied on a set of 60 Vbeta primers and 13 Jbeta primers. Assay: immunoSEQ multiplex PCR; the TCRdb copy retains only in-frame clones and omits some. Here the sample spans 150,000 to 200,000 clones, around 84% being singletons. Sequencing input: PBMCs. Receptor source: a male donor in good health and CMV-seropositive.

This chain joins TRBV7-8 and TRBJ1-2; D is unclear. Trimming left V 1 base short and J 4 bases short, with 10 bases between. Germline V gene lookup returns CDR1 SGHVS and CDR2 FQNEAQ. CDR3 size: 14 residues. CDR3 coding DNA: TGTGCCAGCAGCTTAGGACAATCTGGCTATGGCTACACCTTC. Its protein product is CASSLGQSGYGYTF.

The chain is built from TRBV30 and TRBJ1-5, with 7 bases aligning to TRBD1. V lost 5 bases to trimming and J lost 2 bases; unmatched junction nucleotides: 0. The CDR3 is 12 amino acids. The germline V gene encodes CDR1 GTSNPN and CDR2 SVGIG (reference sequence). CDR3 residues: CAWDRGNQPQHF. CDR3 sequence (DNA): TGTGCCTGGGACAGGGGCAATCAGCCCCAGCATTTT.

This chain uses TRBV27 with TRBJ2-7, with D possibly TRBD1 on 5 matching bases. The germline V gene encodes CDR1 MNHEY and CDR2 SMNVEV (reference sequence). This CDR3 is 14 amino acids long. V was shortened by 5 bases and J by 2 bases, with 13 bases between the two germline ends. DNA for the CDR3: TGTGCCAGCAGTCATCCAGGGATCACCTACGAGCAGTACTTC. It is translated as CASSHPGITYEQYF.

J is TRBJ1-3 and V is TRBV7-9; 7 positions agree with TRBD1. CDR1 and CDR2 (germline): SEHNR, FQNEAQ (reference sequence). V was clipped by 4 bases and J by 0 bases; unmatched bases: 3. The CDR3 is 15 residues long. CDR3 in amino acids: CASSSDRFSGNTIYF. The DNA of the CDR3 is TGTGCCAGCAGCTCGGACAGGTTCTCTGGAAACACCATATATTTT.

V usage is TRBV10-3 and J usage is TRBJ2-1; no definite D call. Germline CDR1 ENHRY, CDR2 SYGVKD. V was trimmed by 3 bases and J by 0 bases, leaving 9 bases between them. This CDR3 comprises 15 residues. The DNA of the CDR3 is TGTGCCATCAGTGATAGTGTGTCCTCCTACAATGAGCAGTTCTTC. Its protein is CAISDSVSSYNEQFF.

This sequence joins TRBV5-1 and TRBJ2-1, with TRBD2 matching 12 bases. J gave up 2 bases and V 0 bases, and 6 bases lay outside the gene matches. From germline, CDR1 is SGHRS and CDR2 YFSETQ. The CDR3 loop spans 18 amino acids. DNA of the CDR3: TGCGCCAGCAGCTTGGGGACACTAGCGGGGGGCACCTACAATGAGCAGTTCTTC. Translation gives CASSLGTLAGGTYNEQFF.

This chain joins TRBV10-3 and TRBJ1-2; 8 nucleotides align to TRBD1. Germline CDR1 and CDR2: ENHRY and SYGVKD. Trimming removed 6 bases from V and 2 bases from J; junction bases left unmatched: 5. The CDR3 consists of 14 residues. The CDR3, as DNA: TGTGCCATCAGCGACAGGGGTGACAACTATGGCTACACCTTC. It specifies CAISDRGDNYGYTF.

On this clone: The sample carries other DNA sequences with the same CDR3. The J gene is TRBJ1-5, the V gene TRBV10-2, with D possibly TRBD1 on 5 matching bases. Trimming left V 5 bases short and J 7 bases short, with 18 bases between. CDR1 and CDR2 (germline): WSHSY, SAAADI. CDR3 size: 15 residues. This chain's CDR3 is CASSPLTGVDQPQHF. In DNA form, the CDR3 reads TGCGCCAGCAGTCCCTTAACGGGGGTGGACCAGCCCCAGCATTTT.

The chain carries TRBV5-5 and TRBJ1-1; D is ambiguous. Trimming cost V 4 bases and J 8 bases, with 12 bases left between them. The CDR3 spans 12 residues. Germline V gives CDR1 SGHKS, CDR2 YYEKEE (reference sequence). This CDR3 is CASSVVRGEAFF. In nucleotides, the CDR3 is TGTGCCAGCAGCGTAGTTAGAGGGGAAGCTTTCTTT.

The chain employs TRBV15 and TRBJ1-1, with D possibly TRBD1 on 5 matching bases. Germline V CDR1 and CDR2: LNHNV, YYDKDF (reference sequence). The CDR3 has 13 residues. V lost 0 bases and J lost 7, with 9 bases in between. CDR3 bases: TGTGCCACCAGCAGAGATCGGGGGAATGAAGCTTTCTTT. Translation: CATSRDRGNEAFF. Together with reference TRBV15 and TRBJ1-1, the CDR3 gives the full variable domain: DAMVIQNPRYQVTQFGKPVTLSCSQTLNHNVMYWYQQKSSQAPKLLFHYYDKDFNNEADTPDNFQSRRPNTSFCFLDIRSPGLGDTAMYLCATSRDRGNEAFFGQGTRLTVV.

The V call is TRBV19, the J call TRBJ1-2, with D unclear. Germline V lookup: CDR1 LNHDA, CDR2 SQIVND (reference sequence). The V end was cut by 0 bases, the J end by 6 bases, with 11 bases between. The CDR3 covers 14 residues. The CDR3 DNA sequence: TGTGCCAGTAGTATAGACCGATCCCGAGATGGCTACACCTTC. Amino acid sequence: CASSIDRSRDGYTF.

The rearrangement joins TRBV19 to TRBJ2-5; TRBD2 might be the D (7 bases). CDR3 length: 14 amino acids. Trimming removed 4 bases from V and 7 bases from J, with 16 bases in between. From germline, CDR1 is LNHDA and CDR2 SQIVND (reference sequence). The CDR3 region is CASSTPGGGRTQYF. The CDR3 DNA follows: TGTGCCAGTAGTACCCCGGGGGGCGGGCGGACCCAGTACTTC.

V and J are TRBV5-4 and TRBJ1-1; a weak D match, TRBD1 (5 bases). Germline CDR1 is SGHNT and CDR2 is YYREEE (reference sequence). The CDR3 is 14 residues long. Trimming cost V 0 bases and J 3 bases, with 9 bases left between them. CDR3 in amino acids: CASSLGAGDTEAFF. Written as DNA, the CDR3 is TGTGCCAGCAGCTTGGGGGCGGGGGACACTGAAGCTTTCTTT.

The V and J genes are TRBV19 and TRBJ2-5; 11 positions agree with TRBD1. Germline V gene data show CDR1 as LNHDA and CDR2 as SQIVND (reference sequence). CDR3 length equals 16 residues. Trimming took 4 bases from V and 4 from J; bases not matched to a gene: 8. For the CDR3, the DNA is TGTGCCAGTAGTAGCGGACAGGGGGCCTACGGAGAGACCCAGTACTTC. This gives the protein CASSSGQGAYGETQYF.

This sequence joins TRBV28 and TRBJ1-2, with TRBD1 as a possible D gene (5 bases). CDR1 MDHEN and CDR2 SYDVKM come from the germline V gene. V was pared by 6 bases and J by 3 bases, with 8 bases between. The CDR3 loop spans 12 amino acids. CDR3 sequence reads: CASSQTDYGYTF. CDR3 sequence (DNA): TGTGCCAGCAGCCAGACAGACTATGGCTACACCTTC.

In its sample, this clone was seen once. The CDR3 reads CASSWVRGNTEAFF. CDR3 sequence (DNA): TGTGCCAGCAGCTGGGTTCGGGGGAACACTGAAGCTTTCTTT. The chain combines TRBV5-4 with TRBJ1-1; D gene unclear. This CDR3 region has 14 residues. The ends were cut back, 3 bases at V and 1 base at J, with 10 bases in the middle. Germline lookup yields CDR1 SGHNT and CDR2 YYREEE (reference sequence).

V usage is TRBV28 and J usage is TRBJ1-2; the D is unclear. The V gene's germline CDR1 is MDHEN and CDR2 SYDVKM. CDR3 length equals 11 residues. The germline V and J ends were trimmed by 11 bases and 7 bases, with 14 bases remaining between them. The CDR3 loop is CAGSGSSGYTF. The CDR3, as DNA: TGTGCCGGCTCGGGGTCCAGTGGCTACACCTTC.

This clone was seen only a few times. The V call is TRBV30, the J call TRBJ1-6; possibly TRBD1 for D (6 bases). The CDR3 totals 13 residues. Germline CDR1 is GTSNPN and CDR2 is SVGIG (reference sequence). V was pared by 4 bases and J by 10 bases, with 14 bases between. The CDR3: CAWNPGESSPLHF. In nucleotides, the CDR3 is TGTGCCTGGAATCCAGGGGAAAGCTCACCCCTCCACTTT.

The chain links TRBV9 to TRBJ2-5, with 7 bases matching TRBD1. Per germline, CDR1 SGDLS and CDR2 YYNGEE. The CDR3 has 15 residues. The J segment lost 4 bases and the V segment lost 3 bases, leaving 9 bases of the junction unmatched. The CDR3 DNA follows: TGTGCCAGCAGCGCCAGAATGGACAGGCCAGAGACCCAGTACTTC. It yields the protein CASSARMDRPETQYF.